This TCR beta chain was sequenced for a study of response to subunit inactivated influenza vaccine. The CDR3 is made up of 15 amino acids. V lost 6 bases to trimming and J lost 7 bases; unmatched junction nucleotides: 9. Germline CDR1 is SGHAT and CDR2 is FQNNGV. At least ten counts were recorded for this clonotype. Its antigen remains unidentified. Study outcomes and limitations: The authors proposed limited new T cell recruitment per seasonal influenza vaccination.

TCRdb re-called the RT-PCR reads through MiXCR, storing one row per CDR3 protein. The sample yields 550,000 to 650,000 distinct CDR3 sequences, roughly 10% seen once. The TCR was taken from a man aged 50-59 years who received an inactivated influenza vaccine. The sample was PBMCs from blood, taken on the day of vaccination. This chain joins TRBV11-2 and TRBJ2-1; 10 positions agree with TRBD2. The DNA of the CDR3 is TGTGCCAGCAGACCCCTAGCGGGAGATAAGAATGAGCAGTTCTTC. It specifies CASRPLAGDKNEQFF.